A selection of T cell receptor beta chains follows, all from one sample in a study of OX40 agonist ivuxolimab in advanced cancers. The repertoire was sequenced with immunoSEQ multiplex PCR; TCRdb's copy has only in-frame clones and lacks some. The sample consists of around 71,000 clones, around 86% of them appearing once. Sample: CD4+ or CD8+ T cells sorted from blood, taken in a trial of the OX40 agonist ivuxolimab. Receptor source: an adult with an advanced solid tumor such as melanoma, head and neck, liver or kidney cancer. CDR3s include the opening cysteine and the closing phenylalanine or tryptophan. A D gene is named only where the DNA matches it firmly. The size of a clone is reported for some rows only, either as once, few or many, or as a class for expanded clones.

j_gene	v_gene	d_gene	abundance	CDR3nt	CDR3aa
TRBJ1-4	TRBV28	.	.	TGTGCCAGCAGTAGGCCAGGGACTAATGAAAAACTGTTTTTT	CASSRPGTNEKLFF
TRBJ2-3	TRBV28	.	.	TGTGCCACCTACAGGGTGAGCGGCACAGATACGCAGTATTTT	CATYRVSGTDTQYF
TRBJ2-5	TRBV6-5	.	.	TGTGCCAGCACCGGGACCCACCAAGAGACCCAGTACTTC	CASTGTHQETQYF
TRBJ2-2	TRBV4-2	.	.	TGTGCCAGCAGCCAAGAAGTAAACGCGAACACCGGGGAGCTGTTTTTT	CASSQEVNANTGELFF
TRBJ2-2	TRBV11-3	TRBD1	.	TGTGCCAGCAGCGCGCGGACAGGGAACACCGGGGAGCTGTTTTTT	CASSARTGNTGELFF
TRBJ2-7	TRBV4-2	TRBD2	.	TGTGCCAGCAGCCAAGAACAACTAGCGGGTGGCGAGCAGTACTTC	CASSQEQLAGGEQYF
TRBJ1-1	TRBV5-1	.	.	TGCGCCAGCAGGCCGACAGGGAACACTGAAGCTTTCTTT	CASRPTGNTEAFF
TRBJ1-2	TRBV19	.	.	TGTGCCAGTATCCAGGGACGGAACTATGGCTACACCTTC	CASIQGRNYGYTF
TRBJ2-5	TRBV11-3	TRBD1	few	TGTGCCAGCAGCCTCGACAGGGGGCTTATTCAAGAGACCCAGTACTTC	CASSLDRGLIQETQYF
TRBJ2-7	TRBV19	TRBD1	.	TGTGCCAGTAGCAAGGACAGGGCCTACGAGCAGTACTTC	CASSKDRAYEQYF
TRBJ2-7	TRBV27	TRBD2	once	TGTGCCAGCACCCCCCAAGGAGCGGGACGGGGGGAGCAGTACTTC	CASTPQGAGRGEQYF
TRBJ2-7	TRBV13	.	.	TGTGCCAGCAGCTTAGGTTCAGAAAACGAGCAGTACTTC	CASSLGSENEQYF
TRBJ2-1	TRBV6-4	TRBD2	.	TGTGCCAGCAGTGTCAGCGGGAGCTCCTACAATGAGCAGTTCTTC	CASSVSGSSYNEQFF
TRBJ2-7	TRBV11-3	TRBD2	.	TGTGCCAGCAGCAAGACTAGCGGGAGCCTCGGGTACGAGCAGTACTTC	CASSKTSGSLGYEQYF
TRBJ1-3	TRBV21-1	.	.	TGTGCCAGCAGCAAAGAGGATTCCGGTCACTCTGGAAACACCATATATTTT	CASSKEDSGHSGNTIYF
TRBJ2-7	TRBV2	.	.	TGTGCCAGCAAAGCCCGGGCAGGGGCGTACGAGCAGTACTTC	CASKARAGAYEQYF
TRBJ2-7	TRBV7-8	TRBD2	.	TGTGCCAGCAGGGTTACAGCGGGACTAGCGGGCCCGGCCTACGAGCAGTACTTC	CASRVTAGLAGPAYEQYF
TRBJ2-7	TRBV5-8	.	.	TGTGCCAGCAGCTTCCTCGGGGAGCAGTACTTC	CASSFLGEQYF
TRBJ1-1	TRBV19	TRBD1	.	TGTGCCAGTAGCCCCACGGGACAGGGTAACACTGAAGCTTTCTTT	CASSPTGQGNTEAFF
TRBJ2-1	TRBV6-5	TRBD2	.	TGTGCCAGCAGTTACTCGACTAGCGGCTGGAATGAGCAGTTCTTC	CASSYSTSGWNEQFF
TRBJ1-1	TRBV5-1	.	once	TGCGCCAGCAGCTCGGAGACAGGGAACACTGAAGCTTTCTTT	CASSSETGNTEAFF
TRBJ2-2	TRBV30	.	.	TGTGCCTGGAGTGCCGGGACCGTGACCGGGGAGCTGTTTTTT	CAWSAGTVTGELFF
TRBJ1-1	TRBV28	.	.	TGTGCCAGCAGTTTACGCATAGGGAACACTGAAGCTTTCTTT	CASSLRIGNTEAFF
TRBJ2-1	TRBV7-8	TRBD2	.	TGTGCCAGCAGCCAGGGACTAGTGAGGGTGGATGAGCAGTTCTTC	CASSQGLVRVDEQFF
TRBJ2-3	TRBV7-9	TRBD2	.	TGTGCCAGCAGCACCGGACTAGCGGGATTGGATACGCAGTATTTT	CASSTGLAGLDTQYF
TRBJ2-7	TRBV23-1	.	.	TGCGCCAGCAAGAACAGGGACATCGCCTACGAGCAGTACTTC	CASKNRDIAYEQYF
TRBJ1-4	TRBV7-9	TRBD1	once	TGTGCCAGCAGCCCCGGGACAGGGTCGTTTGGGGATGAAAAACTGTTTTTT	CASSPGTGSFGDEKLFF
TRBJ2-3	TRBV29-1	.	.	TGCAGCGTTGACCGACAAGGGCCCGATACGCAGTATTTT	CSVDRQGPDTQYF
TRBJ1-1	TRBV7-8	.	.	TGTGCCAGCAGCTTAAGTGGCCCCACAGGGATTGGGACTGAAGCTTTCTTT	CASSLSGPTGIGTEAFF
TRBJ1-1	TRBV7-9	.	.	TGTGCCAGCACCCCAGGGGTGGGGGCGTCCACTGAAGCTTTCTTT	CASTPGVGASTEAFF
TRBJ2-5	TRBV7-2	TRBD2	.	TGTGCCAGCAGCTCGCCGGGACTAGCGGGTGCAGAGACCCAGTACTTC	CASSSPGLAGAETQYF
TRBJ2-2	TRBV9	TRBD1	.	TGTGCCAGTAAGGGACAGACGAACACCGGGGAGCTGTTTTTT	CASKGQTNTGELFF
TRBJ2-7	TRBV7-9	TRBD1	.	TGTGCCAGCAGCTCCGGTTGGACGGGACAGGGTAGATACGAGCAGTACTTC	CASSSGWTGQGRYEQYF
TRBJ2-2	TRBV7-9	TRBD1	few	TGTGCCAACGTACAGGGGACGGCCGGGGAGCTGTTTTTT	CANVQGTAGELFF
TRBJ2-5	TRBV10-3	.	.	TGTGCCACCGGGGGAGCGAGGGGGAGGGAGACCCAGTACTTC	CATGGARGRETQYF
TRBJ2-1	TRBV7-3	TRBD2	few	TGTGCCAGCAGCTTAGCGGGAGGGTATGAGCAGTTCTTC	CASSLAGGYEQFF
TRBJ2-5	TRBV7-2	TRBD2	.	TGTGCCAGCAGCGCTCAACTAGCGGGAGGTGCGGAGACCCAGTACTTC	CASSAQLAGGAETQYF
TRBJ1-3	TRBV7-9	.	.	TGTGCCAGCAGCTTAAAAGGTGGCGGAAACACCATATATTTT	CASSLKGGGNTIYF
TRBJ2-1	TRBV11-2	TRBD2	.	TGTGCCAGCAGCTTAGATCGAGCTAGCGGATACTACAATGAGCAGTTCTTC	CASSLDRASGYYNEQFF
TRBJ2-5	TRBV14	TRBD1	.	TGTGCCAGCAGCCCGACAGGGGGCTGGGAACGGACCCAGTACTTC	CASSPTGGWERTQYF
TRBJ1-1	TRBV27	TRBD1	.	TGTGCCAGCAGTTTAGTCCCGGACAGGGGGGGGACTGAAGCTTTCTTT	CASSLVPDRGGTEAFF
TRBJ2-2	TRBV2	.	many	TGTGCCAGCAGTGATGGTACAGACAGGGAGGCCGGGGAGCTGTTTTTT	CASSDGTDREAGELFF
TRBJ2-5	TRBV19	TRBD2	.	TGTGCCAGTAGTATATTACCGGCCTTAAACGGACTAGCGGGAGCTTGGGAGACCCAGTACTTC	CASSILPALNGLAGAWETQYF
TRBJ2-1	TRBV11-2	.	once	TGTGCCAGCACCCTTGCTAGAGGGTGGGACAATGAGCAGTTCTTC	CASTLARGWDNEQFF
TRBJ2-1	TRBV28	TRBD2	.	TGTGCCAGCAGTTTCGGGCTAGCGGGAGCGCAGGAGCAGTTCTTC	CASSFGLAGAQEQFF
TRBJ2-3	TRBV5-1	.	.	TGCGCCAGCAGCTCCGGGACTACGCAGTATTTT	CASSSGTTQYF
TRBJ2-2	TRBV2	TRBD2	.	TGTGCCAGCAGTGAAACTAGCGTATCGAACACCGGGGAGCTGTTTTTT	CASSETSVSNTGELFF
TRBJ2-3	TRBV5-4	.	.	TGTGCCAGCAGCCCAGGGGGGGGCTCTCGGTTTACAGATACGCAGTATTTT	CASSPGGGSRFTDTQYF
TRBJ2-7	TRBV30	.	.	TGTGCCTGGAGTGCTGGACTTACATACGAGCAGTACTTC	CAWSAGLTYEQYF
TRBJ2-3	TRBV29-1	.	.	TGCAGCGTTGATTCTGATACGCAGTATTTT	CSVDSDTQYF
TRBJ2-1	TRBV7-9	.	.	TGTGCCAGCAGCTTCTCAAATCGTCTGAGCGAGCAGTTCTTC	CASSFSNRLSEQFF
TRBJ1-3	TRBV6-1	.	.	TGTGCCAGCAGTGAAATGGATAGTGGGGCGGGAAACACCATATATTTT	CASSEMDSGAGNTIYF
TRBJ1-5	TRBV5-8	.	.	TGTGCCAGCAGCCAAGGACCGGAGGTGGCCCAGCATTTT	CASSQGPEVAQHF
TRBJ2-2	TRBV4-1	TRBD2	.	TGCGCCAGCAGCCCGTCTCCTAGCGGGAGTTTCACCGGGGAGCTGTTTTTT	CASSPSPSGSFTGELFF
TRBJ2-3	TRBV5-1	.	.	TGCGCCAGCAGCTTGACGGCACTTAAATTAGATACGCAGTATTTT	CASSLTALKLDTQYF
TRBJ1-4	TRBV6-5	.	.	TGTGCCAGCAGTAGTAGTGCAACTAATGAAAAACTGTTTTTT	CASSSSATNEKLFF
TRBJ1-1	TRBV10-3	.	.	TGTGCCATCAGTGCCCCTTCTCAAAGGAACACTGAAGCTTTCTTT	CAISAPSQRNTEAFF